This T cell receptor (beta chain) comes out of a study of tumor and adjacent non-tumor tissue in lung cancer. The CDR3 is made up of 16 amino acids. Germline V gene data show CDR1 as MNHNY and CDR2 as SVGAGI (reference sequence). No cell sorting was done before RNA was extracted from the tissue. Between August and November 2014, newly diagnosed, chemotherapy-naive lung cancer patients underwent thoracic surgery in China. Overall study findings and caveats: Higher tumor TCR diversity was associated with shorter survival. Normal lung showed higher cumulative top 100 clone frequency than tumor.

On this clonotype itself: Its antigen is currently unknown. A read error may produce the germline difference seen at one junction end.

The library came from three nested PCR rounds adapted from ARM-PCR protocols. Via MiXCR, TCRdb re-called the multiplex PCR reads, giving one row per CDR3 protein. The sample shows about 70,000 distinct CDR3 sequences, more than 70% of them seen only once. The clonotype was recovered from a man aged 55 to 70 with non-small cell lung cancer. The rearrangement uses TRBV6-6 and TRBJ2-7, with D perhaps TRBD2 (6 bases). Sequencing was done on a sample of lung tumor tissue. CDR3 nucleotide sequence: TGTACCAGCAGTTACGGACCTTGGCGGGGAGACGTCGAGCAATACTTC. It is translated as CTSSYGPWRGDVEQYF.